This T cell receptor beta chain was captured by sequencing in a study of T cell clonotyping in hematopoietic cell transplantation. Across the whole study: Recipients' pretransplant samples followed cytoreduction.

V shed 3 bases and J shed 5 bases, with 7 bases lying between them. Germline values: CDR1 SGHAT, CDR2 FQNNGV. CDR3 length equals 12 residues. Clones were read by immunoSEQ multiplex PCR, and TCRdb kept only the in-frame ones, dropping some. The sample yields 75,000 to 95,000 clones, 90% to 97% seen once. As to time point: recipient sample about 28 days before transplant, after cytoreduction. The sequenced sample was peripheral blood mononuclear cells, obtained before stem cell transplant. The chain links TRBV11-2 to TRBJ2-5; D remains ambiguous. This TCR derives from a woman between 50 and 59 years old with acute myeloid leukemia. Some clones in this sample may be carry-over from other donors' samples. This CDR3 reads CASSLRPETQYF. CDR3 nucleotide sequence: TGTGCCAGCAGCTTGAGACCGGAGACCCAGTACTTC.